Below, 15 T cell receptor beta chains from the same sample are listed, as sequenced in a study of blood T cell repertoires in COVID-19 (dated by TCRdb to 2019 to 2021). Libraries were built with the immunoSEQ multiplex PCR assay. TCRdb's version of the immuneACCESS table is confined to in-frame rearrangements and falls short of the full clone set. An unresolved V gene accounts for under half of the shortfall where checked; the remainder is of unknown origin. This sample lists some 250,000 clones; about 87% were detected once. 5.2% of the sample lies in the top ten. Sample: peripheral blood. The receptors derive from a woman aged 55-75 years with COVID-19, enrolled during active disease.

The chain employs TRBV18 and TRBJ2-7; possibly TRBD1 for D (6 bases). The length of the CDR3 is 14 residues. The V gene lost 5 bases and the J gene lost 6 bases, with 17 bases spanning the gap. CDR1 KGHSH and CDR2 LQKENI come from the germline V gene. The chain's CDR3 is CASSTTGYGGEQYF. In nucleotides, the CDR3 is TGTGCCAGCTCAACGACAGGTTATGGGGGCGAGCAGTACTTC. The variable domain in full, with the rest retrieved from reference TRBV18 and TRBJ2-7, is NAGVMQNPRHLVRRRGQEARLRCSPMKGHSHVYWYRQLPEEGLKFMVYLQKENIIDESGMPKERFSAEFPKEGPSILRIQQVVRGDSAAYFCASSTTGYGGEQYFGPGTRLTVT.

This chain links TRBV7-2 with TRBJ2-3; 13 nucleotides align to TRBD2. Germline V gene data show CDR1 as SGHTA and CDR2 as FQGNSA. Trimming took 1 base from V and 6 from J; bases not matched to a gene: 1. CDR3 size: 15 residues. The CDR3 nucleotides read TGTGCCAGCAGCTTAGAACTAGCGGGAGGGGATACGCAGTATTTT. It encodes CASSLELAGGDTQYF.

The CDR3: CASSQVPGWAANEKLFF. In nucleotides, the CDR3 is TGTGCCAGCTCACAAGTACCGGGGTGGGCAGCTAATGAAAAACTGTTTTTT. This chain links TRBV18 with TRBJ1-4; no definite D call. The CDR3 spans 17 residues. V was cut by 4 bases and J by 3 bases, with 18 bases left in between. Germline-derived CDR1 and CDR2 are KGHSH and LQKENI.

The chain has TRBV15 and TRBJ1-2, with TRBD1 matching 7 bases. CDR3 length: 22 amino acids. Trimming cost V 4 bases and J 4 bases; bases outside gene matches: 30. Germline CDR1 reads LNHNV; CDR2 reads YYDKDF (reference sequence). As DNA, the CDR3 is TGTGCCACCAGCACCGGCCATAAAACCCCCCGACAGGGAACTTTCGTCGGCTATGGCTACACCTTC. Protein: CATSTGHKTPRQGTFVGYGYTF. Supplemented by reference TRBV15 and TRBJ1-2, the full variable domain reads DAMVIQNPRYQVTQFGKPVTLSCSQTLNHNVMYWYQQKSSQAPKLLFHYYDKDFNNEADTPDNFQSRRPNTSFCFLDIRSPGLGDTAMYLCATSTGHKTPRQGTFVGYGYTFGSGTRLTVV.

The chain joins TRBV2 to TRBJ1-2, with 7 bases fitting TRBD1. The V and J ends lost 7 bases and 4 bases, in that order; junction bases with no gene match: 9. Per the germline V gene, CDR1 is SNHLY and CDR2 is FYNNEI. The CDR3 spans 14 residues. CDR3 sequence (DNA): TGTGCCAGCACACGGACCGGGACAGTCTATGGCTACACCTTC. Translation gives CASTRTGTVYGYTF.

V is TRBV11-2 and J is TRBJ1-6; 7 nucleotides agree with TRBD1. Germline V lookup: CDR1 SGHAT, CDR2 FQNNGV. J lost 5 bases, V lost 1 base, and 2 bases had no gene match. This CDR3 spans 15 amino acids. The CDR3 here is CASSLGQGNNSPLHF. In DNA, the CDR3 is TGTGCCAGCAGCTTAGGACAGGGCAATAATTCACCCCTCCACTTT.

This chain connects TRBV11-2 to TRBJ2-3; tentative D call: TRBD1 (6 bases). Looked up from germline, CDR1 is SGHAT and CDR2 is FQNNGV. The CDR3 covers 13 residues. With 2 bases removed from V and 7 bases from J, the gap between germline ends came to 10 bases. CDR3 region: CASSLTQGNTQYF. The DNA of the CDR3 is TGTGCCAGCAGCTTAACCCAGGGGAATACGCAGTATTTT.

The J gene is TRBJ2-2, the V gene TRBV7-6; 7 bases align to TRBD2. Germline V gene sequence: CDR1 SGHVS, CDR2 FNYEAQ. This CDR3 is 16 amino acids long. Trimming at V came to 1 base and at J to 6 bases, leaving 8 bases not matched to a gene. Here the CDR3 reads CASSLGGGGRAGELFF. Written as DNA, the CDR3 is TGTGCCAGCAGCTTAGGGGGCGGCGGGAGAGCCGGGGAGCTGTTTTTT.

This chain connects TRBV20-1 to TRBJ2-7; D is unclear. The CDR3 is made up of 11 amino acids. Trimming took off 4 bases at V and 4 bases at J, with 8 bases between the two ends. Per the germline V gene, CDR1 is DFQATT and CDR2 is SNEGSKA (reference sequence). In DNA, the CDR3 is TGCAGTGCTAAGATGCAGTACGAGCAGTACTTC. As protein: CSAKMQYEQYF.

The V gene is TRBV3-1 (or the pseudogene TRBV3-2), the J gene TRBJ2-7; TRBD1 might be the D (5 bases). The ends were cut back, 0 bases at V and 5 bases at J, with 14 bases in the middle. The germline gives CDR1 LGHDT, CDR2 YNNKEL (reference sequence). The CDR3 extends over 15 amino acids. The CDR3 DNA reads TGTGCCAGCAGCCAAGAGAAGGGGATTCACCACGAGCAGTACTTC. Its translation: CASSQEKGIHHEQYF.

The gene calls are TRBV6-2 or TRBV6-3 and TRBJ1-5; tentative D call: TRBD1 (6 bases). The CDR3 length is 14 residues. The ends were cut back, 0 bases at V and 7 bases at J, with 10 bases in the middle. Germline V gene data show CDR1 as MNHEY and CDR2 as SVGEGT. The CDR3 loop is CASSYSRGWQPQHF. The CDR3 coding sequence is TGTGCCAGCAGTTACTCGAGGGGGTGGCAGCCCCAGCATTTT.

The rearrangement joins TRBV28 to TRBJ1-1; 8 bases match TRBD1. Trimming at V came to 6 bases and at J to 4 bases, leaving 10 bases not matched to a gene. The CDR3 has 15 residues. Germline CDR1 and CDR2: MDHEN and SYDVKM. The CDR3 nucleotides read TGTGCCAGCAGCCCCCAGGACAGGGTGGGCACTGAAGCTTTCTTT. Protein sequence: CASSPQDRVGTEAFF.

This clone was recorded once. The rearrangement links TRBV14 to TRBJ2-3, with 9 bases fitting TRBD2. This CDR3 has 16 amino acids. CDR1 SGHDN and CDR2 FVKESK come from the germline V gene. V was clipped by 4 bases and J by 2 bases; unmatched bases: 7. CDR3 protein: CASSLRLAENTDTQYF. The CDR3 nucleotides read TGTGCCAGCAGCCTCCGACTAGCGGAGAACACAGATACGCAGTATTTT.

This chain connects TRBV12-5 to TRBJ2-2; D unclear. The CDR3 spans 15 residues. Germline lookup yields CDR1 LGHNT and CDR2 FRNRAP. The V end lost 6 bases, the J end lost 2 bases, and 13 bases lay between the germline ends. The CDR3: CASGIDMINTGELFF. The CDR3, as DNA: TGTGCTAGTGGGATTGACATGATTAACACCGGGGAGCTGTTTTTT.

The chain recombines TRBV21-1 with TRBJ2-7; the DNA was not used to check the table's D call, TRBD2. TRBV21-1 is described as a pseudogene. CDR3 length: 11 residues. As DNA, the CDR3 is TGTGCCAGCAGCGCGGGGTACGAGCAGTACTTC. Its protein is CASSAGYEQYF.